This TCR beta chain was recovered during a study of T cell repertoires in aging, cancer and after chemotherapy. CDR3 length: 15 amino acids. Germline V gene data show CDR1 as MNHEY and CDR2 as SVGAGI. With 0 bases removed from V and 5 bases from J, the gap between germline ends came to 11 bases. Multiplex touch-down PCR with TRB-A/B primers amplified rearranged V-D-J TRB sequences. From the multiplex PCR reads, TCRdb called clonotypes with MiXCR, one entry per CDR3 protein. Here the sample spans approximately 4,500 distinct CDR3 sequences, roughly 25% being singletons. This clonotype is medium-sized (0.01 to 0.1%). The template was genomic DNA from peripheral blood, not RNA.

V is TRBV6-5 and J is TRBJ2-1; D call uncertain. Sequenced: blood. The TCR sequence derives from a human donor in good health. The donor label of this sample is uncertain. The CDR3 sequence is CASSYSRTTNNEQFF. Written as DNA, the CDR3 is TGTGCCAGCAGTTACTCAAGGACCACTAACAATGAGCAGTTCTTC.